What follows are 3 T cell receptor beta chains derived from one specimen sequenced in a study of CDR3 diversity in severe acne. TCRdb called the PCR reads again in MiXCR, with one record for every CDR3 protein. Of 84,000 or so distinct CDR3 sequences listed, around 50% are singletons. The sample taken for sequencing was blood. These receptors originate from a male donor in good health, serving as a control.

The V gene is TRBV24-1, the J gene TRBJ2-5, with 9 bases lining up with TRBD1. This CDR3 comprises 18 residues. Per the germline V gene, CDR1 is KGHDR and CDR2 is SFDVKD. V dropped 0 bases and J dropped 1; count of bases not matched to a gene: 8. CDR3 protein: CATSDLTGGGNIQETQYF. CDR3 DNA: TGTGCCACCAGTGATTTGACAGGGGGCGGAAATATCCAAGAGACCCAGTACTTC.

The J gene is TRBJ2-7, the V gene TRBV29-1, with TRBD1 as a possible D gene (5 bases). Trimming pared 2 bases from V and 0 bases from J, leaving 14 bases between. This CDR3 contains 15 residues. Per the germline V gene, CDR1 is SQVTM and CDR2 is ANQGSEA. The CDR3 region has the DNA TGCAGCGTTGAAACTCAGGACATTTACTCCTACGAGCAGTACTTC. It yields the protein CSVETQDIYSYEQYF.

Ten or more counts support this clonotype. The chain joins TRBV5-1 to TRBJ1-3; 10 nucleotides align to TRBD1. With 4 bases clipped from V and 0 bases from J, the junction kept 13 bases outside the gene matches. Per the germline V gene, CDR1 is SGHRS and CDR2 is YFSETQ. This CDR3 is built from 19 residues. CDR3 coding DNA: TGCGCCAGCAGCCGTGGATCAGGACAGGGGGTTTCCTCTGGAAACACCATATATTTT. It translates to CASSRGSGQGVSSGNTIYF.